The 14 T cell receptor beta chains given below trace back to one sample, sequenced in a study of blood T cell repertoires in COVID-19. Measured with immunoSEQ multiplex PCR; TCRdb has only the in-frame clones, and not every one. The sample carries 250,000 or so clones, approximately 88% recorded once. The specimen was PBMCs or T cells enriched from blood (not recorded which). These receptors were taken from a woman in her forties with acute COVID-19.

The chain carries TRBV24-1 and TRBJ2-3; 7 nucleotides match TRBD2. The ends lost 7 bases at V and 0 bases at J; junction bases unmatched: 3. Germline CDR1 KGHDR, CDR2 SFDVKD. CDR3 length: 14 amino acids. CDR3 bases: TGTGCCACCAGGGCTAGCGGTAGCACAGATACGCAGTATTTT. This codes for CATRASGSTDTQYF.

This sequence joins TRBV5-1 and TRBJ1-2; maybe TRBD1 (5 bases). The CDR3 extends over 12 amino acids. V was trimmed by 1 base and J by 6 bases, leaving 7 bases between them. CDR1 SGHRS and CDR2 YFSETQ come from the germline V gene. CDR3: CASSLQQDGYTF. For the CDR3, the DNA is TGCGCCAGCAGCTTGCAACAGGATGGCTACACCTTC. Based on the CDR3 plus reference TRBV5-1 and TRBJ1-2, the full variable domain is KAGVTQTPRYLIKTRGQQVTLSCSPISGHRSVSWYQQTPGQGLQFLFEYFSETQRNKGNFPGRFSGRQFSNSRSEMNVSTLELGDSALYLCASSLQQDGYTFGSGTRLTVV.

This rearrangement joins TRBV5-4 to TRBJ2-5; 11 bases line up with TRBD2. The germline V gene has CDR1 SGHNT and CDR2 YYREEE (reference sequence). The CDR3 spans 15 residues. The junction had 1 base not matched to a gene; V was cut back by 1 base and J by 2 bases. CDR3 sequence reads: CASSLTSGGQETQYF. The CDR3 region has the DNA TGTGCCAGCAGCTTGACTAGCGGGGGTCAAGAGACCCAGTACTTC.

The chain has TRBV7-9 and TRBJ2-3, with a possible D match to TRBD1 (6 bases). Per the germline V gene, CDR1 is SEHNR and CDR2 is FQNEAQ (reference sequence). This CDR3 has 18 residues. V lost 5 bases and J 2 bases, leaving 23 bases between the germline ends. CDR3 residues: CASSPVPRTVPFTDTQYF. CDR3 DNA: TGTGCCAGCAGCCCCGTCCCCCGGACAGTTCCCTTCACAGATACGCAGTATTTT.

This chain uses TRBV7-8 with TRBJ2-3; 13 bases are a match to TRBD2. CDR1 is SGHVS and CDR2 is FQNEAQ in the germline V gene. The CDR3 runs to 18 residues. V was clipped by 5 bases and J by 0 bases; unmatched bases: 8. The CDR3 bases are TGTGCCAGCAGCCTCCGGGGACTAGCGGGATCTAGCACAGATACGCAGTATTTT. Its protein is CASSLRGLAGSSTDTQYF.

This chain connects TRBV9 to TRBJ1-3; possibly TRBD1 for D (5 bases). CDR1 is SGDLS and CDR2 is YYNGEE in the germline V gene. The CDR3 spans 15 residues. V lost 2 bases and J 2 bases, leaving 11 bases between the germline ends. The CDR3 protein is CASSVWPGTGNTIYF. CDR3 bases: TGTGCCAGCAGCGTGTGGCCAGGGACTGGAAACACCATATATTTT.

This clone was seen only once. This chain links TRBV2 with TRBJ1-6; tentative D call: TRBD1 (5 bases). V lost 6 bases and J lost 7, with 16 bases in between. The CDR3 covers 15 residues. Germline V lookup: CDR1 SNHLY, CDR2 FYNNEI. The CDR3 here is CASRPIGQPNSPLHF. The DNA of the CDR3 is TGTGCCAGCAGGCCGATAGGACAACCCAATTCACCCCTCCACTTT.

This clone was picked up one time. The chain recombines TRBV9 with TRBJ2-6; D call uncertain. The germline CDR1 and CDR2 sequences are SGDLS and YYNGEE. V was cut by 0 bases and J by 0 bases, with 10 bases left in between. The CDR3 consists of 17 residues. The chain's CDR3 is CASSVVPLNSGANVLTF. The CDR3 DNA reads TGTGCCAGCAGCGTAGTGCCACTAAACTCTGGGGCCAACGTCCTGACTTTC.

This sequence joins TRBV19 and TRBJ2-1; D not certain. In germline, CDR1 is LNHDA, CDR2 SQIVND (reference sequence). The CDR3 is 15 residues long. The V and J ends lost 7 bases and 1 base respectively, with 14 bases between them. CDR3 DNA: TGTGCCAGTAACGGTCGCGGTTTGTCCTACAATGAGCAGTTCTTC. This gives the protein CASNGRGLSYNEQFF.

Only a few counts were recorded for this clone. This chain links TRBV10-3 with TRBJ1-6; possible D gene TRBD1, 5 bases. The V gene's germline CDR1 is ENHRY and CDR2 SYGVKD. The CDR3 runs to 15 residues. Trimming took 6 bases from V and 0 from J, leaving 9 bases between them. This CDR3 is CAIRGGSSYNSPLHF. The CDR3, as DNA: TGTGCCATCAGGGGGGGGAGCTCCTATAATTCACCCCTCCACTTT.

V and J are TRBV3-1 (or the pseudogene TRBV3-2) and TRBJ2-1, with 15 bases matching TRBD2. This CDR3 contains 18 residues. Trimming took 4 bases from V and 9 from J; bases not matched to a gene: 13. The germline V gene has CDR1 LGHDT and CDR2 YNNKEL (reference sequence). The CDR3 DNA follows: TGTGCCAGCAGCCCCCATCGGTGGACTAGCGGGGGGGCGGGTGAGCAGTTCTTC. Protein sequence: CASSPHRWTSGGAGEQFF.

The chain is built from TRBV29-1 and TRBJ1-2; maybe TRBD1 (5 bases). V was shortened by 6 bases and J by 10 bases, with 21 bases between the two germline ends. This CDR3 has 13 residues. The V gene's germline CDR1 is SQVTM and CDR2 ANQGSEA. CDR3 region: CSVQMSSGRDYTF. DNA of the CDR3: TGCAGCGTCCAGATGAGCTCGGGGCGGGACTACACCTTC.

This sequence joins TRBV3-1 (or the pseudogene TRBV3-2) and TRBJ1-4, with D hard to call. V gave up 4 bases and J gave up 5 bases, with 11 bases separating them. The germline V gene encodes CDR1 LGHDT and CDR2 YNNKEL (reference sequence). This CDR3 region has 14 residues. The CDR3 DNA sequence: TGTGCCAGCAGCCCTTTGTGGGCGAATGAAAAACTGTTTTTT. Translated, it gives CASSPLWANEKLFF.

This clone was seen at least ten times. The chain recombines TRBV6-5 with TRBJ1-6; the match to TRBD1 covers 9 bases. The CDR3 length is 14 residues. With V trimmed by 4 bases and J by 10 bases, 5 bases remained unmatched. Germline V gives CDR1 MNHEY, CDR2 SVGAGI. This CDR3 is CASSWGQGASPLHF. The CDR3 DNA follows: TGTGCCAGCAGTTGGGGACAGGGCGCCTCACCCCTCCACTTT.